This T cell receptor (beta chain) is drawn from a study of blood T cell repertoires in COVID-19. For the study at large: Samples taken during acute and convalescent COVID-19 were collected in the United States, Italy and Spain. From T cells, B-cell-depleted T cells, or PBMCs came the material, which was cDNA or gDNA.

CDR3 length equals 12 residues. Trimming left V 11 bases short and J 4 bases short, with 14 bases between. Per germline, CDR1 LNHDA and CDR2 SQIVND (reference sequence). Original processing notes: Scientists estimated how many nucleated cells there were by amplifying reference gene primers. Only in-frame clones appear in the TCRdb table, and some are missing; sequencing was by immunoSEQ multiplex PCR. V, J and clone size derive from that table, while D and trimming were established from the DNA sequence. Found here are 260,000 or so clones, over 70% of them singletons; the top ten hold roughly 5%. The sample was peripheral blood. The chain couples TRBV19 to TRBJ1-2; D unclear. This clonotype originated in a man older than 75 with acute or convalescent COVID-19. In DNA form, the CDR3 reads TGTGCCTCCTCCCAGGCTGGCTATGGCTACACCTTC. Protein product: CASSQAGYGYTF.